These T cell receptor beta chains were read from a single sample in a study of blood T cell repertoires in COVID-19. TCRdb's table, derived via immunoSEQ multiplex PCR, lists solely in-frame clones and lacks some. Altogether approximately 260,000 clones are present, nearly 85% being singletons, with the ten largest covering 8.6%. The sequencing sample was made of peripheral blood. Source of these receptors: a human donor in a cohort sampled during active COVID-19. Both conserved end residues are trimmed from each CDR3.

CDR3,V
ASSLTGTSGGETQY,TRBV5-1
ATSGTGANVLT,TRBV24-1
ASSQGWPPSSYNEQF,TRBV3-1/TRBV3-2
ASSQFTTDNEKLF,TRBV5-1
SVEAPGQELSYT,TRBV29-1
ASSQGGGRFTDTQY,TRBV4-2
ASSFPGTSGRDPGF,TRBV5-4
AGGERGPYNEQF,TRBV6-5
ASSLATGLGTDTQY,TRBV7-2
ASSLGVGAGAKGDTQY,TRBV11-2
ASSGVGNSPLH,TRBV25-1
ASSIFPQRGGQGEQF,TRBV19
ASSRGQGGTEAF,TRBV6-2/TRBV6-3
ASSIAGTSLDTQY,TRBV11-2
ASRSSAGGTTDTQY,TRBV19
ASSLVLGGSTDTQY,TRBV5-1
ASSVQDSFTEAF,TRBV9
ASGLVLVGLDEQF,TRBV12-5
ASSPQGTAANYGYT,TRBV7-9
ATSRGHSGLNSPLH,TRBV15
ASSFNRDASGYT,TRBV5-1
ASSLGGDEQY,TRBV7-9
ASLGGYQPQH,TRBV6-6
ASSVGIALSRDEQF,TRBV9
ASSPGGHGAEGYT,TRBV11-3
ASRTGTGSEKLF,TRBV6-5
AITTGSPDTQY,TRBV10-3
ASSDLAGLDTQY,TRBV2
ASTTRLAGGTDTQY,TRBV9
ASSPPGRQGDETQY,TRBV18
ASSEFPTSGAGGHEQF,TRBV6-1
ASSPPGEREETQY,TRBV11-2
ASSSFPGAGQPQH,TRBV19
ASSLDWTQY,TRBV11-2
ASSPTIYGYT,TRBV28
ANDVRSSGKGSYEQY,TRBV3-1/TRBV3-2
ASRISSGVYEQY,TRBV28
ASSAGTSSYNSPLH,TRBV27
ASSVGAFRSYNEQF,TRBV9
ASSKDRFYGYT,TRBV5-1
ASSFSRDRLY,TRBV13
ASSSIRVDRQETQY,TRBV5-4
ASSSGQQNTEAF,TRBV7-9
ASSLGSGGNQETQY,TRBV7-6
ASSLQRGGADTQY,TRBV11-2
ASSPDRGITNEKLF,TRBV11-2
ASMGQNEEKLF,TRBV28
SVEPSSEAF,TRBV29-1
ASSLGQGRHEQY,TRBV5-4
ASSLDRPTDTQY,TRBV5-1
ASTSQGRTTDTQY,TRBV19